This record looks at one TCR beta chain sequence and its context. Its cognate antigen is unknown. Produced via immunoSEQ multiplex PCR; TCRdb's table is partial and in-frame only. The sample lists tens of thousands of clones; 91% were seen once. V shed 0 bases, J shed 6 bases, and the junction held 11 bases outside the gene matches. The CDR3 is 16 amino acids. CDR1 is MNHNY, CDR2 SVGAGI, per germline (reference sequence). This sample was included in a study of a mutant IDH1 vaccine in newly diagnosed glioma. At the level of the study: Vaccination started 4-6 weeks after radiotherapy alone, or with temozolomide cycles. Previous treatment comprised radiotherapy, temozolomide, or both, mostly both.

Overall study findings and caveats: Vaccine-induced responses were seen in 93.3% of patients, spanning several MHC alleles.

Sample time point: week 5, during vaccination. Vaccination comprised doses that each held 300 ug of mutant IDH1 20-mer peptide, plus topical imiquimod. Diagnosis in the donors showed new WHO grade 3 or 4 astrocytomas that were IDH1-mutant and ATRX-lost. This sample comprised PBMCs, obtained from a glioma patient whose treatment included an IDH1 peptide vaccine. The source is a man aged 50 to 60 with glioma. This chain links TRBV6-6 with TRBJ2-7, with 7 bases matching TRBD2. The CDR3: CASSYSNSGSGSEQYF. CDR3 coding DNA: TGTGCCAGCAGTTACTCGAATAGCGGGTCCGGCTCCGAGCAGTACTTC.